The clone carrying this T cell receptor beta chain was recorded only once. This sample is drawn from a study of T cell changes during pregnancy in multiple sclerosis. The length of the CDR3 is 17 residues. Between the trimmed V and J ends, which lost 1 base and 1 base, there was a span of 16 bases. CDR1 is SEHNR, CDR2 FQNEAQ, per germline (reference sequence). The data were produced by immunoSEQ multiplex PCR, yet TCRdb's version contains in-frame clones alone and is incomplete. The sample holds approximately 60,000 clones, approximately 92% seen once. The sample here was peripheral blood, taken in the first trimester of pregnancy. The TCR comes from a female donor with multiple sclerosis, enrolled in a pregnancy study. The rearrangement joins TRBV7-9 to TRBJ2-5; maybe TRBD2 (5 bases). CDR3 amino acids: CASSLGPPRRPQETQYF. In DNA, the CDR3 is TGTGCCAGCAGCTTAGGACCCCCGCGGAGGCCCCAAGAGACCCAGTACTTC.